This record covers a single T cell receptor (beta chain). The study sequenced TCR beta in blood CD8+ and CD4+ T cells. TEMRA cells were FACS-enriched and CD8+ and CD4+ T cells negatively isolated. RNA totalling about 0.45 to 1 ug underwent reverse transcription with random hexamers. TCRdb reanalysed the immunoSEQ multiplex PCR reads using MiXCR and keeps one entry per CDR3 protein. The sample yields around 170,000 distinct CDR3 sequences, nearly 97% seen once. This sample is drawn from a study of CD8 T cells in Susac syndrome. Study in general: Sequencing included Susac syndrome patients, roughly six of them with active disease and eight in remission. At the time their blood was drawn, patients with Susac syndrome were either therapy-naive, on corticosteroids (with some of them also receiving intravenous immunoglobulin), or on intravenous immunoglobulin alone.

Trimming took 7 bases from V and 4 from J; bases not matched to a gene: 13. CDR3 length: 17 amino acids. Germline lookup yields CDR1 SGHTA and CDR2 FQGNSA. This receptor was taken from a human donor with Susac syndrome. V usage is TRBV7-2 and J usage is TRBJ2-5, with 12 bases aligning to TRBD2. Input material: CD4+ T cells from PBMCs. The CDR3 DNA reads as TGTGCCAGCATCAAGGGGGCTAGCGGGGGGGCTGGAGAGACCCAGTACTTC. This encodes CASIKGASGGAGETQYF.